The entry below gives a single T cell receptor beta chain sequence along with its context. Its target is not known. Treatment here: approximately 11-day PBMC culture with coronavirus spike peptide pools or control peptides (ViraFEST assay). These data are taken from a study of vaccination and CD4 T cells after COVID-19. Sequencing of DNA taken from cultured CD4+ T cells relied on the Oncomine TCR Beta short-read assay. Using its own MiXCR run on the PCR reads, TCRdb lists one record per CDR3 protein. The sample includes just over 20,000 distinct CDR3 sequences, approximately 50% of them seen just once. Deletions cut 3 bases from V and 5 bases from J, with 8 bases between. Germline V gene lookup returns CDR1 SEHNR and CDR2 FQNEAQ (reference sequence). This CDR3 contains 13 residues.

The clonotype was recovered from a human donor who had recovered from COVID-19. The sequenced material came from CD4+ T cells from blood, cultured in vitro. The chain joins TRBV7-9 to TRBJ1-5; D is ambiguous. The CDR3 reads CASSFEGDQPQHF. As DNA, the CDR3 is TGTGCCAGCAGCTTCGAGGGAGATCAGCCCCAGCATTTT.